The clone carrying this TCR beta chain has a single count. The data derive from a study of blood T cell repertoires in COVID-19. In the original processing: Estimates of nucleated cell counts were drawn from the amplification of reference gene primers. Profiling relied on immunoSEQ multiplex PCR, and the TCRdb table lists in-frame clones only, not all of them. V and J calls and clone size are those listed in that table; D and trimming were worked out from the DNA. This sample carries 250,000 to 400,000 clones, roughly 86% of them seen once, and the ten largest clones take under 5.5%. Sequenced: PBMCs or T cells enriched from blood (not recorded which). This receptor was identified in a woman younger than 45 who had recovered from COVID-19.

DNA for the CDR3: TGCAGCGCCAAACAGGGGGCCGAGACCCAGTACTTC. Amino acids: CSAKQGAETQYF. The chain carries TRBV29-1 and TRBJ2-5, with 9 bases aligning to TRBD1. The CDR3 length is 12 residues. J lost 5 bases, V lost 7 bases, and 5 bases had no gene match. Germline CDR1 and CDR2: SQVTM and ANQGSEA. Full variable domain (remainder filled in from reference TRBV29-1 and TRBJ2-5): SAVISQKPSRDICQRGTSLTIQCQVDSQVTMMFWYRQQPGQSLTLIATANQGSEATYESGFVIDKFPISRPNLTFSTLTVSNMSPEDSSIYLCSAKQGAETQYFGPGTRLLVL.